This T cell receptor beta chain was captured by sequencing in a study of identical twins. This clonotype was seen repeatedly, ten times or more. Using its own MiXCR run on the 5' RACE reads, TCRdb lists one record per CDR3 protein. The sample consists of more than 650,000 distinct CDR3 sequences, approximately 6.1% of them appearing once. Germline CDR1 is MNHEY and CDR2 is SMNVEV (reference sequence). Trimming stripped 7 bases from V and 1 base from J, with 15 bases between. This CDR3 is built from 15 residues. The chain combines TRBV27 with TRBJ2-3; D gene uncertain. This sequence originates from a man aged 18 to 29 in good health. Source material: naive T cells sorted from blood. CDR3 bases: TGTGCCAGCACCACGTTCGGGTCTCGCACAGATACGCAGTATTTT. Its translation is CASTTFGSRTDTQYF.